These 9 T cell receptor beta chains were sequenced from one sample in a study of shared clonotypes between healthy human individuals. It was CD45RO-negative cells, positively selected for CCR7, that made up naive CD8 cells, with terminally differentiated effector memory CD45RA+ cells excluded. Method: immunoSEQ multiplex PCR; TCRdb's copy keeps in-frame clones and lacks some. This table has some 2,100,000 clones, 93% appearing once. The specimen was naive CD8+ T cells from PBMCs. The receptors derive from a man in his late teens or twenties in good health. Some clones in this sample may be carry-over from other donors' samples.

The chain links TRBV28 to TRBJ1-3; 8 bases match TRBD1. Germline V gives CDR1 MDHEN, CDR2 SYDVKM. CDR3 length: 14 residues. The trim removed 6 bases at V and 2 bases at J, leaving 3 bases unmatched. The chain's CDR3 is CASSRDRPGNTIYF. The DNA for the CDR3 is TGTGCCAGCAGCCGGGACAGGCCTGGAAACACCATATATTTT.

This chain uses TRBV6-4 with TRBJ2-7; 7 bases match TRBD1. The CDR3 sequence is 12 residues long. Per the germline V gene, CDR1 is MRHNA and CDR2 is SNTAGT. Trimming removed 6 bases from V and 9 bases from J; junction bases left unmatched: 8. CDR3 coding DNA: TGTGCCAGCAGGGTACAGGGGAGCGGGCAGTACTTC. Protein sequence: CASRVQGSGQYF.

This clone was detected only once. V usage is TRBV6-4 and J usage is TRBJ2-3; perhaps D is TRBD1 or TRBD2 (5 bases each). The CDR3 totals 16 residues. In germline, CDR1 is MRHNA, CDR2 SNTAGT. The V and J ends lost 0 bases and 0 bases respectively, with 10 bases between them. CDR3 nucleotide sequence: TGTGCCAGCAGTGACTCAGCAGGGAGTAGCACAGATACGCAGTATTTT. It specifies CASSDSAGSSTDTQYF.

J is TRBJ2-3 and V is TRBV18, with 11 positions matching TRBD1. Trimming took 3 bases from V and 2 from J; bases not matched to a gene: 13. Germline assignment: CDR1 KGHSH and CDR2 LQKENI. There are 19 residues in the CDR3. The chain's CDR3 is CASSPRDRGTPSATDTQYF. DNA of the CDR3: TGTGCCAGCTCACCTAGGGACAGGGGGACGCCTTCCGCCACAGATACGCAGTATTTT.

J is TRBJ2-2 and V is TRBV6-4; D gene unclear. CDR1 and CDR2 (germline): MRHNA, SNTAGT. Trimming cost V 3 bases and J 4 bases, with 12 bases left between them. The CDR3 is 15 amino acids. The CDR3 region has the DNA TGTGCCAGCAGTGATGTCCCCCGTAGCACCGGGGAGCTGTTTTTT. It is translated as CASSDVPRSTGELFF.

The chain carries TRBV15 and TRBJ2-7, with 14 bases aligning to TRBD2. Germline trimming cut 0 bases from V and 4 bases from J; bases unmatched to any gene: 2. CDR1 is LNHNV and CDR2 is YYDKDF in the germline V gene (reference sequence). The CDR3 is made up of 16 amino acids. CDR3: CATSREGLAGEYEQYF. CDR3 nucleotide sequence: TGTGCCACCAGCAGAGAGGGACTAGCGGGAGAATACGAGCAGTACTTC.

The chain has TRBV7-9 and TRBJ2-1; 8 nucleotides line up with TRBD2. The CDR3 has 16 residues. V was pared by 6 bases and J by 1 base, with 8 bases of the junction left unmatched. Germline CDR1 and CDR2: SEHNR and FQNEAQ (reference sequence). CDR3 residues: CASRSLSGGSYNEQFF. The CDR3 region has the DNA TGTGCCAGCAGGTCCCTAAGCGGGGGTTCCTACAATGAGCAGTTCTTC.

V gene TRBV28 combines with J gene TRBJ1-5, with a tentative D call TRBD1 (5 bases). V gave up 3 bases and J gave up 7 bases, with 22 bases separating them. Germline assignment: CDR1 MDHEN and CDR2 SYDVKM. The CDR3 is 17 amino acids. CDR3 nucleotide sequence: TGTGCCAGCAGTTTGGTTTTACCCGGGGGAGGGGAGCAGCCCCAGCATTTT. Amino acid sequence: CASSLVLPGGGEQPQHF. Together with reference TRBV28 and TRBJ1-5, the CDR3 gives the full variable domain: DVKVTQSSRYLVKRTGEKVFLECVQDMDHENMFWYRQDPGLGLRLIYFSYDVKMKEKGDIPEGYSVSREKKERFSLILESASTNQTSMYLCASSLVLPGGGEQPQHFGDGTRLSIL.

This clone appeared once. The chain links TRBV6-5 to TRBJ2-1, with TRBD1 matching 7 bases. The CDR3 extends over 16 amino acids. The ends lost 0 bases at V and 7 bases at J; junction bases unmatched: 9. CDR1 is MNHEY, CDR2 SVGAGI, per germline. CDR3 coding DNA: TGTGCCAGCAGTTACTCCCAGGGGGAGAAGATAAATGAGCAGTTCTTC. Amino acids: CASSYSQGEKINEQFF.